A selection of T cell receptor beta chains follows, all from one sample in a study of a mutant IDH1 vaccine in newly diagnosed glioma. No antigen has been assigned to these receptors. Libraries were prepared by immunoSEQ multiplex PCR; TCRdb keeps only in-frame clonotypes and omits some of them. This table holds some 60,000 clones, around 80% found once. The input for sequencing was PBMCs, taken from a glioma patient whose treatment included an IDH1 peptide vaccine. The receptors derive from a middle-aged man with glioma. Each CDR3 is given with its conserved first and last residue. Each record gives: CDR3 DNA, CDR3 protein, J gene, D gene, clone size, V gene. A D gene is named only where the DNA matches it firmly. Expanded clones are given a class, and other clones once, few, many or no size at all.

TGTGCCAGCAGTTACAAAGGGACTCTCTACACCGGGGAGCTGTTTTTT | CASSYKGTLYTGELFF | TRBJ2-2 | . | . | TRBV6-5
TGTGCCAGCAGGTCCCAGGGGGTAGCCTACGAGCAGTACTTC | CASRSQGVAYEQYF | TRBJ2-7 | TRBD1 | . | TRBV6-5
TGTGCCAGCTCGGGCGGTCCGTCCTACGAGCAGTACTTC | CASSGGPSYEQYF | TRBJ2-7 | . | . | TRBV18
TGTGCCTGGAGTGAAGGACAGGGCAATCAGCCCCAGCATTTT | CAWSEGQGNQPQHF | TRBJ1-5 | TRBD1 | . | TRBV30
TGTGCCAGCAGCTACGACAGTCAGTCCTACAATGAGCAGTTCTTC | CASSYDSQSYNEQFF | TRBJ2-1 | . | . | TRBV9
TGTGCCAGCAGCTCTATAGCAAGGGGAGCATCACCCCTCCACTTT | CASSSIARGASPLHF | TRBJ1-6 | . | . | TRBV7-2
TGCAGCGTTCAGGATCTCTACGAGCAGTACTTC | CSVQDLYEQYF | TRBJ2-7 | . | . | TRBV29-1
TGTGCCAGTAGTCAAGACAGTGCCGGGGAGACCCAGTACTTC | CASSQDSAGETQYF | TRBJ2-5 | . | . | TRBV19
TGCGCCAGCAGCCAAGTGATCGGGGGACGCCATGAGCAGTTCTTC | CASSQVIGGRHEQFF | TRBJ2-1 | . | once | TRBV4-1
TGTGCCAGTAGTATGACTGGACAGGATATCTACGAGCAGTACTTC | CASSMTGQDIYEQYF | TRBJ2-7 | TRBD1 | once | TRBV19
TGTGCCAGCTCGGCGGGGGGAGTGGAGACCCAGTACTTC | CASSAGGVETQYF | TRBJ2-5 | TRBD2 | . | TRBV2
TGCGCCAGCAGCTTCGGACAGAGCTCCTACAATGAGCAGTTCTTC | CASSFGQSSYNEQFF | TRBJ2-1 | . | . | TRBV5-1
TGTGCTAGTGGTTTGGCCTACAATGAGCAGTTCTTC | CASGLAYNEQFF | TRBJ2-1 | . | . | TRBV12-5
TGTGCCAGCAGTATTACAGGGGTTCGGGGCTACACCTTC | CASSITGVRGYTF | TRBJ1-2 | TRBD1 | . | TRBV6-5
TGTGCCAGCAGCTGGACCCCCCAGGATAACTATGGCTACACCTTC | CASSWTPQDNYGYTF | TRBJ1-2 | . | . | TRBV5-6
TGTGCCAGCAGAGTCTCCAAGGGCACCTACGAGCAGTACTTC | CASRVSKGTYEQYF | TRBJ2-7 | . | . | TRBV27
TGTGCCAGCAGCTTAGGGGACAAGAGTGGCTACACCTTC | CASSLGDKSGYTF | TRBJ1-2 | . | . | TRBV7-9
TGCGCCAGCAGCCAAGGGGGAGGGCTAAAGGGTGAGCAGTTCTTC | CASSQGGGLKGEQFF | TRBJ2-1 | TRBD2 | . | TRBV4-3
TGTGCCAGTAGTATAGTGGGCGGAACCTACGAGCAGTACTTC | CASSIVGGTYEQYF | TRBJ2-7 | . | . | TRBV19
TGTGCCAGCAGCTTTTCTAGCGGAGGCTACGAGCAGTACTTC | CASSFSSGGYEQYF | TRBJ2-7 | TRBD2 | . | TRBV6-1
TGTGCCAGCAGTGGGTACAATGAGCAGTTCTTC | CASSGYNEQFF | TRBJ2-1 | . | . | TRBV2
TGTGCCATCAGGGTAGGTCCGCAGGACACTGAAGCTTTCTTT | CAIRVGPQDTEAFF | TRBJ1-1 | . | . | TRBV10-3
TGTGCCAGCAGTTACGGTCAGGACCTAATGAACACTGAAGCTTTCTTT | CASSYGQDLMNTEAFF | TRBJ1-1 | . | . | TRBV6-6
TGTGCCAGCAGCCCTGGGACAGCAAACACTGAAGCTTTCTTT | CASSPGTANTEAFF | TRBJ1-1 | TRBD1 | . | TRBV7-8
TGTGCCAGCAGTGCGCCGGGACAGGGGGCCGGGGAGCTGTTTTTT | CASSAPGQGAGELFF | TRBJ2-2 | TRBD1 | . | TRBV2
TGCGCCAGCAGCCAAGAACCCCACGGGACCTACGAGCAGTACTTC | CASSQEPHGTYEQYF | TRBJ2-7 | . | . | TRBV4-1
TGTGCCAGTAGAGGGGAGGATCAGCCCCAGCATTTT | CASRGEDQPQHF | TRBJ1-5 | . | . | TRBV19
TGCGCCAGCAGCTTCTCTCCTAGCGGAGAAGAGACCCAGTACTTC | CASSFSPSGEETQYF | TRBJ2-5 | TRBD2 | . | TRBV5-1
TGCAGCGTGCAAAGCTCCTATAATTCACCCCTCCACTTT | CSVQSSYNSPLHF | TRBJ1-6 | . | once | TRBV29-1
TGTGCCAGCAGCTCCGAGGGGGAGGGCTACACCTTC | CASSSEGEGYTF | TRBJ1-2 | . | . | TRBV11-2
TGTGCCAGCAGCTTAGAGAATCAGCCCCAGCATTTT | CASSLENQPQHF | TRBJ1-5 | . | . | TRBV7-9
TGCAGCGTTGAATTTCGGGACGGAGGCTACGAGCAGTACTTC | CSVEFRDGGYEQYF | TRBJ2-7 | . | few | TRBV29-1
TGCGCCAGCAGCCAAGGACAGGGGGCGACATCGGATACGCAGTATTTT | CASSQGQGATSDTQYF | TRBJ2-3 | TRBD1 | . | TRBV4-1
TGTGCCAGCACCGACGGAGGAGGATATGGCTACACCTTC | CASTDGGGYGYTF | TRBJ1-2 | . | . | TRBV6-5
TGTGCCAGCAGCTTACTTGGGGAGCCCCAGCATTTT | CASSLLGEPQHF | TRBJ1-5 | . | . | TRBV7-2
TGTGCCAGCAGTTTGGGACAAAACACCGGGGAGCTGTTTTTT | CASSLGQNTGELFF | TRBJ2-2 | . | few | TRBV2
TGTGCCAGCAGCCGGACAGGGGGCTACGAGCAGTACTTC | CASSRTGGYEQYF | TRBJ2-7 | TRBD1 | . | TRBV25-1
TGTGCCATCCGGAGTACCGAGACTAGTACTAACGAGCAGTACTTC | CAIRSTETSTNEQYF | TRBJ2-7 | . | . | TRBV10-3
TGTGCCAGCAGCTCCGAGAAAGGGGACTATGGCTACACCTTC | CASSSEKGDYGYTF | TRBJ1-2 | . | . | TRBV5-4
TGTGCCAGCAGCTACTCAGGGGCTGGGGCCAACGTCCTGACTTTC | CASSYSGAGANVLTF | TRBJ2-6 | . | . | TRBV13
TGTGCCAGCAGCGAGGGAAGTGGCTACGAGCAGTACTTC | CASSEGSGYEQYF | TRBJ2-7 | . | . | TRBV7-2
TGTGCCAGCAGCTTACTAGGACAAATCTATGGCTACACCTTC | CASSLLGQIYGYTF | TRBJ1-2 | . | few | TRBV7-9
TGTGCCAGCAGAGCCGGGACAGGGCTTTACGAGCAGTACTTC | CASRAGTGLYEQYF | TRBJ2-7 | TRBD1 | . | TRBV7-9
TGTGCCAGCAGTGAGAAAGCCGGAAACACCATATATTTT | CASSEKAGNTIYF | TRBJ1-3 | . | . | TRBV6-1
TGTGCCAGCAGCTTGGTGGTGGGGTCCTACGAGCAGTACTTC | CASSLVVGSYEQYF | TRBJ2-7 | . | . | TRBV5-5
TGTGCCAGCAGTTCTTTGACTGACTACGAGCAGTACTTC | CASSSLTDYEQYF | TRBJ2-7 | . | . | TRBV6-6
TGTGCCAGCAGTGAGGGGAATCCTTACACTGAAGCTTTCTTT | CASSEGNPYTEAFF | TRBJ1-1 | . | few | TRBV2